The following is a T cell receptor beta chain sequence with its context. The antigen remains unidentified. Sampling consisted of one heparinised blood draw per donor, averaging around 120 mL. Using CD45RO/CCR7/CD25/CD127/CD95/CD27, CD4+ naive, central memory, regulatory and stem cell-like memory cells were sorted. The entry originates in a study of beta chain features in type 1 diabetes. CDR1 is SQVTM, CDR2 ANQGSEA, per germline. The CDR3 is made up of 12 amino acids. The V and J ends lost 7 bases and 2 bases, in that order; junction bases with no gene match: 2. Study results and limitations: A moderate, significant TCRB CDR3 shortening appeared in type 1 diabetes across four CD4+ subsets. TCRB rearrangement may or may not be influenced by HLA type; here this remained unresolved.

Since all of the isolated RNA was reverse transcribed, expressed TCRB transcripts were what got sequenced. The protocol was immunoSEQ multiplex PCR, while the TCRdb copy is restricted to in-frame clones and leaves out a portion. The top ten clones hold around 0.05% of a sample with nearly 250,000 clones, about 71% of them seen once. The sequenced material came from naive CD4+ T cells from blood. The chain links TRBV29-1 to TRBJ2-1, with TRBD1 matching over 7 bases. The clonotype originates from a man aged 25 to 45 in good health. The CDR3 is CSAGTAYNEQFF. Here the CDR3 DNA reads TGCAGCGCCGGGACAGCCTACAATGAGCAGTTCTTC.